This T cell receptor (beta chain) emerged from a study of blood T cell repertoires in COVID-19. Study-wide context: PBMCs, B-cell-depleted T cells, or T cells provided the cDNA or gDNA that made up the material.

Germline V lookup: CDR1 GTSNPN, CDR2 SVGIG (reference sequence). The CDR3 spans 16 residues. J gave up 6 bases and V 2 bases, and 12 bases lay outside the gene matches. Authors' data handling: The assay estimated nucleated cells by amplifying reference gene primers. Only in-frame clones appear in the TCRdb table, and some are missing; sequencing was by immunoSEQ multiplex PCR. From that table come the V and J calls and clone size; the DNA was used to work out D and trimming. The sample includes around 190,000 clones, less than 80% of them seen just once. V usage is TRBV30 and J usage is TRBJ2-3, with TRBD1 identical over 9 bases. The specimen sequenced was peripheral blood. The TCR sequence derives from a woman between 50 and 59 years old with acute or convalescent COVID-19. As DNA, the CDR3 is TGTGCCTGGAGTATAGGGACGACAGGGGGTCAGGATACGCAGTATTTT. Protein sequence: CAWSIGTTGGQDTQYF.